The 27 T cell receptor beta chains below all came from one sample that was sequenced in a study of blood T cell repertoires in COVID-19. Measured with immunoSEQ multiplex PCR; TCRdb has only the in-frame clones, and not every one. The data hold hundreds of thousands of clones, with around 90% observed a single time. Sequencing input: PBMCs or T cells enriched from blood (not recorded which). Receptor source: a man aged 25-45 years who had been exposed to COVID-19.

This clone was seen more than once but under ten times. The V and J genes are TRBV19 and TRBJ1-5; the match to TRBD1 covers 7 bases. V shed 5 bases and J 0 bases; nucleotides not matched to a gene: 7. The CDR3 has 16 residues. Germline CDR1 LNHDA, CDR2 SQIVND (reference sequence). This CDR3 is CASSVTGLYSNQPQHF. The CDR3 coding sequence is TGTGCCAGTAGTGTGACAGGGCTATATAGCAATCAGCCCCAGCATTTT.

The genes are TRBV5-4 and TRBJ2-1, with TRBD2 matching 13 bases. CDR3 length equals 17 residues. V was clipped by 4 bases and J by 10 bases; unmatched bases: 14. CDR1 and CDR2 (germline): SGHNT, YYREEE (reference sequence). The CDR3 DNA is TGTGCCAGCAGCGGTGGAGGACTAGCGGGGGCCACCGGCGAGCAGTTCTTC. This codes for CASSGGGLAGATGEQFF.

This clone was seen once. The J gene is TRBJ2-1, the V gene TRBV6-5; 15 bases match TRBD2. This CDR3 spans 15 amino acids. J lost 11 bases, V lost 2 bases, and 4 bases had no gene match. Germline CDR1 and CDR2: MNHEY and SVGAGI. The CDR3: CASSYGTSGGLQQFF. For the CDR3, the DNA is TGTGCCAGCAGTTACGGGACTAGCGGGGGGCTACAGCAGTTCTTC.

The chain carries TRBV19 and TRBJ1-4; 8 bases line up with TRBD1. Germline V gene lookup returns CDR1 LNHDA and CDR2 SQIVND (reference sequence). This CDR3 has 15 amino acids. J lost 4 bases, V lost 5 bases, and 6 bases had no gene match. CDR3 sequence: CASSSGQGSNEKLFF. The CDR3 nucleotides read TGTGCCAGTAGTTCCGGACAGGGTAGTAATGAAAAACTGTTTTTT.

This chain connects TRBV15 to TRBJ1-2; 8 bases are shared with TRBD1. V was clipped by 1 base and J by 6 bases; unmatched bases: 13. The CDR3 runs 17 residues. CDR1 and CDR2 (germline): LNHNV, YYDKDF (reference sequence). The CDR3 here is CATSRGFIGTGTDGYTF. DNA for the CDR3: TGTGCCACCAGCAGAGGATTCATCGGGACAGGAACGGATGGCTACACCTTC. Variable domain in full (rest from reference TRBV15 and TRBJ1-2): DAMVIQNPRYQVTQFGKPVTLSCSQTLNHNVMYWYQQKSSQAPKLLFHYYDKDFNNEADTPDNFQSRRPNTSFCFLDIRSPGLGDTAMYLCATSRGFIGTGTDGYTFGSGTRLTVV.

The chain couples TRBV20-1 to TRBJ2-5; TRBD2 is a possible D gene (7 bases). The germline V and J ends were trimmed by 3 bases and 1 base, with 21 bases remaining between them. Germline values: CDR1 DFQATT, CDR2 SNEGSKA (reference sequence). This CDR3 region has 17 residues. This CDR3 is CSASFLGGAPPQETQYF. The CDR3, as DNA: TGCAGTGCTAGTTTTTTAGGGGGGGCCCCTCCCCAAGAGACCCAGTACTTC.

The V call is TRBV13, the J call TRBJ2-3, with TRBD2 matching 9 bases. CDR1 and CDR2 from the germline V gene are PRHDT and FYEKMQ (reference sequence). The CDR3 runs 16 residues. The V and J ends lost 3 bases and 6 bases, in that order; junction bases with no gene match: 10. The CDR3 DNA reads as TGTGCCAGCAGCTTGCCATCAAGCGGGGGGCTTGATACGCAGTATTTT. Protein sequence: CASSLPSSGGLDTQYF.

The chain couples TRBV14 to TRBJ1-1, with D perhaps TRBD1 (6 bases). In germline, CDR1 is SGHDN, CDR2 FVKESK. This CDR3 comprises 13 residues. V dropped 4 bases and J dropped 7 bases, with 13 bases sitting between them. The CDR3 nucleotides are TGTGCCAGCAGCCCGGGACAAAGAATTGAAGCTTTCTTT. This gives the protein CASSPGQRIEAFF.

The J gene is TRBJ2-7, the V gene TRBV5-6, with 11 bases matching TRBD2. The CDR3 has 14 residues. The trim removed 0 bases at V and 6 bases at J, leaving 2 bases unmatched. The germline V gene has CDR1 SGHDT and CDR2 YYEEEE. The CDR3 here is CASSLELAGGEQYF. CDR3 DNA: TGTGCCAGCAGCTTGGAGCTAGCGGGGGGCGAGCAGTACTTC. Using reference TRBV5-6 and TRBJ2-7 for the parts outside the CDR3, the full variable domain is DAGVTQSPTHLIKTRGQQVTLRCSPKSGHDTVSWYQQALGQGPQFIFQYYEEEERQRGNFPDRFSGHQFPNYSSELNVNALLLGDSALYLCASSLELAGGEQYFGPGTRLTVT.

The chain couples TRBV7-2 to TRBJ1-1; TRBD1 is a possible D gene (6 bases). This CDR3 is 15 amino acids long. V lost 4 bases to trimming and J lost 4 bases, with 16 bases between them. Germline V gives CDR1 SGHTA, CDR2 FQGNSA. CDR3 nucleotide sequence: TGTGCCAGCAGCTCACGTGGGGGCGAGGGCACTGAAGCTTTCTTT. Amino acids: CASSSRGGEGTEAFF.

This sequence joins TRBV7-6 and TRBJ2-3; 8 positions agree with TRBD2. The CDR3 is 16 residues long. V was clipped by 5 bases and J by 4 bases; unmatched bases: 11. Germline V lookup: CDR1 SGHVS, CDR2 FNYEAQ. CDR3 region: CASSVRLARTSDTQYF. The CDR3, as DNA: TGTGCCAGCAGCGTACGACTAGCGCGTACCTCAGATACGCAGTATTTT.

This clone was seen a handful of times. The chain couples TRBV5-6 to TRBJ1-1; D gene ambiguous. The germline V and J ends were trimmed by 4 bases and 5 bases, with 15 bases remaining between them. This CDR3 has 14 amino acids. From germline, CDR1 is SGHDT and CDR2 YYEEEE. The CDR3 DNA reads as TGTGCCAGCAGCGGGATAGACAAGCGGACTGAAGCTTTCTTT. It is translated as CASSGIDKRTEAFF.

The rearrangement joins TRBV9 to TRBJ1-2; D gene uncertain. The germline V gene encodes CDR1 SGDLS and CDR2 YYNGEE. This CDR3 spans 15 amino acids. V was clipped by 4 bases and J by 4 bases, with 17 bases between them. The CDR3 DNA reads TGTGCCAGCAGCCCCCTCGTTCCGCAACTCTATGGCTACACCTTC. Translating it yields CASSPLVPQLYGYTF.

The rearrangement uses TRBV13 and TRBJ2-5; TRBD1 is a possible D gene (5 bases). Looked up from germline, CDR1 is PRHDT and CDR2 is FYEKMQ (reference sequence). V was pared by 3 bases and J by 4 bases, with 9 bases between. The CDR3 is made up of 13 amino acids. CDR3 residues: CASSLGQAETQYF. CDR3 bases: TGTGCCAGCAGCTTGGGGCAAGCAGAGACCCAGTACTTC.

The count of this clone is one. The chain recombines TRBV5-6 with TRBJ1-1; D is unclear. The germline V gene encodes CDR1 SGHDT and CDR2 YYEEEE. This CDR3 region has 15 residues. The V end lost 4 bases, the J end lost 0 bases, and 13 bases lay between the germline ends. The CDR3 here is CASSLRYGVNTEAFF. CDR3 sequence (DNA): TGTGCCAGCAGCCTCCGATACGGGGTGAACACTGAAGCTTTCTTT.

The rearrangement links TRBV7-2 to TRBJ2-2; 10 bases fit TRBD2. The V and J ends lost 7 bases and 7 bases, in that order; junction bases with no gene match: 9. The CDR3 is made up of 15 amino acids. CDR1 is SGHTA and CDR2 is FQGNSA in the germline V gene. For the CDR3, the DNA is TGTGCCAGCACGCCTAGCGGGGGAAGGGGCGGGGAGCTGTTTTTT. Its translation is CASTPSGGRGGELFF.

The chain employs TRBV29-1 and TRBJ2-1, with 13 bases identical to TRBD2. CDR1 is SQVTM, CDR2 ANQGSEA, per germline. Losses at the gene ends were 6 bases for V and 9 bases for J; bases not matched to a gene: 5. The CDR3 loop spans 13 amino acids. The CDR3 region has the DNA TGCAGCGTCACTAGCGGGGGGGCCGGTGAGCAGTTCTTC. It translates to CSVTSGGAGEQFF.

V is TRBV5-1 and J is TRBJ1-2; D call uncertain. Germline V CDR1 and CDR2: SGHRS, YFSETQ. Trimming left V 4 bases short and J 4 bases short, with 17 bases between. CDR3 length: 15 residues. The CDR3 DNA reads TGCGCCAGCAGCACGGAGGCAGGTGGTATCTATGGCTACACCTTC. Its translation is CASSTEAGGIYGYTF. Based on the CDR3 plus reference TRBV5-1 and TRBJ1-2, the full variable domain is KAGVTQTPRYLIKTRGQQVTLSCSPISGHRSVSWYQQTPGQGLQFLFEYFSETQRNKGNFPGRFSGRQFSNSRSEMNVSTLELGDSALYLCASSTEAGGIYGYTFGSGTRLTVV.

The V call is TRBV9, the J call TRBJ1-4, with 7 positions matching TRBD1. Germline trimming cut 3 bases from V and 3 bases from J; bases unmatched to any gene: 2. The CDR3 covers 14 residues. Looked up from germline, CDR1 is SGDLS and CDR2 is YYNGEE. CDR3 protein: CASSAGTANEKLFF. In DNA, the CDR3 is TGTGCCAGCAGCGCGGGGACAGCTAATGAAAAACTGTTTTTT.

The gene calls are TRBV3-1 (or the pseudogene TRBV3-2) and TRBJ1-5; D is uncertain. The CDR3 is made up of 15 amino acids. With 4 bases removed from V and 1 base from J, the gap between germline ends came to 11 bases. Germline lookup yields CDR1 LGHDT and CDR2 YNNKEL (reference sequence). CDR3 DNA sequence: TGTGCCAGCAGCCCAACGACGGGGAGCAATCAGCCCCAGCATTTT. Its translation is CASSPTTGSNQPQHF.

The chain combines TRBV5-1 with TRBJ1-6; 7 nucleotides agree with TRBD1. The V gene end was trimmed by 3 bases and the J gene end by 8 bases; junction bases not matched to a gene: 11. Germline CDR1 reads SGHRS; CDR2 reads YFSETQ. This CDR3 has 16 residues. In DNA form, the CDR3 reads TGCGCCAGCAGCTCGGTCGGGCAGACAGGGTATTCACCCCTCCACTTT. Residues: CASSSVGQTGYSPLHF.

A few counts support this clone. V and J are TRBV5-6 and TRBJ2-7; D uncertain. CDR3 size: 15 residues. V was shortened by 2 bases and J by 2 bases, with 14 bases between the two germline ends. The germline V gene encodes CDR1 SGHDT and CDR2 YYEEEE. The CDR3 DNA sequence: TGTGCCAGCAGCTTAGACTTTGGAGACCCCTACGAGCAGTACTTC. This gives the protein CASSLDFGDPYEQYF.

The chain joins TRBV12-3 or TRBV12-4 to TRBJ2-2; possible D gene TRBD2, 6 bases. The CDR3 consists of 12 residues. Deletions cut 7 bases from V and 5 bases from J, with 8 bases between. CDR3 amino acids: CASNGGTGELFF. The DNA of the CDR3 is TGTGCCAGCAACGGGGGAACCGGGGAGCTGTTTTTT.

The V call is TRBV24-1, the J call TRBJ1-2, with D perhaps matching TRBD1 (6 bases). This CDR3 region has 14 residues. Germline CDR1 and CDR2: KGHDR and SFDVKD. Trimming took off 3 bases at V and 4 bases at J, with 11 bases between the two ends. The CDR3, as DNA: TGTGCCACCAGTGATAGCGGCAGGGGCTATGGCTACACCTTC. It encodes CATSDSGRGYGYTF.

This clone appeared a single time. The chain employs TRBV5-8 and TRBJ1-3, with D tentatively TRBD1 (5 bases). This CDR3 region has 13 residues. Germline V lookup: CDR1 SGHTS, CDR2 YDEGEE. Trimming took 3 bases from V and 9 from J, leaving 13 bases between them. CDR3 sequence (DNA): TGTGCCAGCAGCTCCACTAAGGGGTCCACCATATATTTT. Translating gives CASSSTKGSTIYF.

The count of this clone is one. The CDR3 DNA sequence: TGTGCCAGCAGTTACCAACAGTCTGGGGCCAACGTCCTGACTTTC. Translating gives CASSYQQSGANVLTF. This chain joins TRBV6-5 and TRBJ2-6, with D unclear. There are 15 residues in the CDR3. V was trimmed by 2 bases and J by 1 base, leaving 6 bases between them. The germline gives CDR1 MNHEY, CDR2 SVGAGI.

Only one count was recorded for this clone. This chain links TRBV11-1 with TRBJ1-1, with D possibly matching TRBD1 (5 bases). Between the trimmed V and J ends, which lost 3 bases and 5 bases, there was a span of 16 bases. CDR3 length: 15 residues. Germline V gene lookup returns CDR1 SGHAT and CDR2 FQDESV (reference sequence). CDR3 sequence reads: CASSFWSRVGTEAFF. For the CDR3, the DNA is TGTGCCAGCAGCTTTTGGTCCAGGGTAGGGACTGAAGCTTTCTTT.